The 10 T cell receptor beta chains given below trace back to one sample, sequenced in a study of cytomegalovirus exposure and HLA in healthy donors. The protocol was immunoSEQ multiplex PCR, while the TCRdb copy is restricted to in-frame clones and leaves out a portion. The repertoire has roughly 100,000 clones, about 85% of them found once; the top ten carry over 3%. The source material was PBMCs. These receptors were taken from a woman in her late teens or twenties in good health and CMV-seropositive.

The gene calls are TRBV4-1 and TRBJ2-1; TRBD2 aligns across 11 bases. There are 16 residues in the CDR3. Germline CDR1 is MGHRA and CDR2 is YSYEKL. The V segment lost 5 bases and the J segment 6 bases; nucleotides outside the gene matches: 9. The DNA for the CDR3 is TGCGCCAGCAGCTTAATGACTAGCGGGATGGGCAATGAGCAGTTCTTC. This gives the protein CASSLMTSGMGNEQFF.

The V gene is TRBV7-9, the J gene TRBJ1-6, with 7 bases lining up with TRBD1. This CDR3 has 16 residues. V lost 7 bases, J lost 10 bases, and 16 bases stayed unmatched. Germline CDR1 and CDR2: SEHNR and FQNEAQ (reference sequence). The CDR3 reads CASTSTPAGGRSPLHF. The DNA of the CDR3 is TGTGCCAGCACCTCTACCCCCGCAGGGGGACGATCACCCCTCCACTTT.

The rearrangement links TRBV5-1 to TRBJ1-1; TRBD1 aligns across 7 bases. V lost 6 bases and J lost 1; bases outside the gene matches: 6. This CDR3 is built from 14 residues. Germline V gene lookup returns CDR1 SGHRS and CDR2 YFSETQ. For the CDR3, the DNA is TGCGCCAGCAAAGGGACAGCCCAGAACACTGAAGCTTTCTTT. This codes for CASKGTAQNTEAFF.

The rearrangement joins TRBV5-4 to TRBJ1-1; D may be TRBD1 (6 bases). V was clipped by 4 bases and J by 5 bases, with 18 bases between them. There are 15 residues in the CDR3. The germline gives CDR1 SGHNT, CDR2 YYREEE (reference sequence). The chain's CDR3 is CASSRILQGGTEAFF. Written as DNA, the CDR3 is TGTGCCAGCAGCCGAATTTTACAGGGAGGGACTGAAGCTTTCTTT.

The gene calls are TRBV4-2 and TRBJ1-2; possibly TRBD1 for D (5 bases). The CDR3 length is 14 residues. CDR1 is LGHNA and CDR2 is YNFKEQ in the germline V gene. Trimming cost V 1 base and J 8 bases, with 14 bases left between them. CDR3 region: CASSQGGQGQGYTF. CDR3 sequence (DNA): TGTGCCAGCAGCCAAGGGGGTCAGGGTCAAGGCTACACCTTC.

The gene calls are TRBV5-6 and TRBJ2-2, with 7 bases fitting TRBD2. This CDR3 has 16 amino acids. After removal of 4 bases from V and 4 bases from J, the junction contained 10 bases not matched to a gene. Germline-derived CDR1 and CDR2 are SGHDT and YYEEEE. As DNA, the CDR3 is TGTGCCAGCAGCGTAGAGGTGCGGGGGATCACCGGGGAGCTGTTTTTT. Its protein product is CASSVEVRGITGELFF.

The chain employs TRBV5-6 and TRBJ2-2; D is uncertain. Germline loops: CDR1 SGHDT, CDR2 YYEEEE. Trimming left V 4 bases short and J 8 bases short, with 9 bases between. This CDR3 is 12 amino acids long. The CDR3 protein is CASSAVRGELFF. CDR3 nucleotide sequence: TGTGCCAGCAGCGCAGTGAGGGGGGAGCTGTTTTTT.

The rearrangement links TRBV2 to TRBJ1-5; 11 bases are a match to TRBD1. V trimming: 6 bases; J trimming: 6 bases; junction bases outside the gene matches: 7. Germline CDR1 reads SNHLY; CDR2 reads FYNNEI. The CDR3 runs 15 residues. The CDR3 nucleotides are TGTGCCAGCAGGGGGACAGGGGGGTCGGGTCAGCCCCAGCATTTT. This sequence encodes CASRGTGGSGQPQHF. Variable domain in full (rest from reference TRBV2 and TRBJ1-5): EPEVTQTPSHQVTQMGQEVILRCVPISNHLYFYWYRQILGQKVEFLVSFYNNEISEKSEIFDDQFSVERPDGSNFTLKIRSTKLEDSAMYFCASRGTGGSGQPQHFGDGTRLSIL.

The J gene is TRBJ2-7, the V gene TRBV7-6; 10 nucleotides line up with TRBD1. After removal of 0 bases from V and 7 bases from J, the junction contained 15 bases not matched to a gene. CDR3 size: 18 residues. In germline, CDR1 is SGHVS, CDR2 FNYEAQ. The CDR3 bases are TGTGCCAGCAGCTTAGCGGGGACAGGGGACTATTGGATGGGAGAGCAGTACTTC. It specifies CASSLAGTGDYWMGEQYF.

V is TRBV9 and J is TRBJ1-5, with D perhaps TRBD1 (5 bases). The germline CDR1 and CDR2 sequences are SGDLS and YYNGEE. Trimming took 4 bases from V and 5 from J, leaving 16 bases between them. This CDR3 has 15 amino acids. The CDR3 DNA reads as TGTGCCAGCAGCCGTGGACATGTGACGGATCAGCCCCAGCATTTT. Its protein product is CASSRGHVTDQPQHF.